The TCR beta chain under discussion was sequenced for a study of radiotherapy plus CTLA-4 blockade in lung cancer. The overall study: Of all patients, approximately 18% responded objectively and approximately 31% showed disease control. Notes on the study in general: After radiotherapy and ipilimumab, tumor-derived clones expanded in peripheral blood.

As regards this clone: The antigen remains undetermined.

Trimming took 6 bases from V and 1 from J, leaving 16 bases between them. The CDR3 sequence is 16 residues long. Germline-derived CDR1 and CDR2 are MNHEY and SMNVEV (reference sequence). Assay: immunoSEQ multiplex PCR; the TCRdb copy retains only in-frame clones and omits some. The sample holds about 98,000 clones, around four fifths seen once. The sample in question was peripheral blood, obtained from a patient treated with radiotherapy plus ipilimumab. V usage is TRBV27 and J usage is TRBJ1-5; maybe TRBD1 (5 bases). The receptor's source is a human donor with non-small cell lung cancer who had a partial response to radiotherapy plus ipilimumab. Written as DNA, the CDR3 is TGTGCCAGCAGCCCTAGTCCCACAGGAAGCAATCAGCCCCAGCATTTT. It yields the protein CASSPSPTGSNQPQHF.